A selection of T cell receptor beta chains follows, all from one sample in a study of blood T cell repertoires in COVID-19. Sequencing was performed with immunoSEQ multiplex PCR; in TCRdb, only in-frame clones are kept and a portion is missing. Of about 68,000 clones listed, about 85% are singletons. Sequencing was carried out using peripheral blood. Every receptor here comes from a woman aged 50 to 65 with COVID-19, enrolled during active disease. Each CDR3 is given with its conserved first and last residue. The D gene is left open where the match is weak. Rows may omit the clone size; those that give it use once, few, many or a size class.

v_call	clone_size	j_call	d_call	cdr3_aa	cdr3_nt
TRBV3-1/TRBV3-2	.	TRBJ2-7	.	CASSPPPDRYSKSYEQYF	TGTGCCAGCAGCCCGCCCCCCGACAGGTATAGTAAGTCCTACGAGCAGTACTTC
TRBV3-1/TRBV3-2	once	TRBJ2-7	.	CASSHLAGEQYF	TGTGCCAGCAGCCACCTCGCCGGCGAGCAGTACTTC
TRBV28	.	TRBJ2-7	.	CASKGSAGMWGTEQYF	TGTGCCAGCAAAGGTTCAGCAGGGATGTGGGGTACCGAGCAGTACTTC
TRBV18	.	TRBJ1-4	TRBD1	CASSRLGQGVTTNEKLFF	TGTGCCAGCTCACGTCTCGGACAGGGGGTTACAACTAATGAAAAACTGTTTTTT
TRBV28	.	TRBJ2-5	.	CASSLIRGTRVETQYF	TGTGCCAGCAGTTTAATTCGCGGCACCCGAGTCGAGACCCAGTACTTC
TRBV28	.	TRBJ1-5	TRBD1	CASWGQGARNQPQHF	TGTGCCAGCTGGGGACAGGGGGCCAGAAATCAGCCCCAGCATTTT
TRBV4-1	.	TRBJ1-2	TRBD1	CASSQTGQGNYGYTF	TGCGCCAGCAGCCAAACGGGACAGGGGAACTATGGCTACACCTTC
TRBV13	once	TRBJ2-3	TRBD2	CASRLAGGEVAQYF	TGTGCCAGCCGACTAGCGGGAGGGGAGGTGGCGCAGTATTTT
TRBV5-1	.	TRBJ2-3	.	CASSFDSNTDTQYF	TGCGCCAGCAGCTTCGACTCCAACACAGATACGCAGTATTTT
TRBV6-2/TRBV6-3	.	TRBJ1-5	TRBD1	CASSYGGTGGDQPQHF	TGTGCCAGCAGTTACGGGGGTACAGGGGGCGATCAGCCCCAGCATTTT
TRBV4-2	.	TRBJ2-4	TRBD1	CASSPFQGANIQYF	TGTGCCAGCAGCCCATTTCAGGGGGCAAACATTCAGTACTTC
TRBV6-6	.	TRBJ2-7	.	CASSPQYEQYF	TGTGCCAGCAGTCCCCAATACGAGCAGTACTTC
TRBV6-5	.	TRBJ1-1	.	CASRNRLKATEAFF	TGTGCCAGCAGGAATCGACTCAAGGCCACTGAAGCTTTCTTT
TRBV28	.	TRBJ2-7	.	CASSFGSNEQYF	TGTGCCAGCAGTTTCGGTAGTAACGAGCAGTACTTC
TRBV6-2/TRBV6-3	.	TRBJ2-6	.	CASSPTGSGANVLTF	TGTGCCAGCAGTCCAACAGGGTCTGGGGCCAACGTCCTGACTTTC
TRBV5-1	.	TRBJ1-4	.	CASSLGSSNEKLFF	TGCGCCAGCAGCTTGGGCAGTTCTAATGAAAAACTGTTTTTT
TRBV7-9	.	TRBJ1-3	.	CASSLEAANTIYF	TGTGCCAGCAGCTTAGAAGCGGCGAACACCATATATTTT
TRBV5-1	.	TRBJ2-1	.	CASSPLYGSSYNEQFF	TGCGCCAGCAGCCCCCTCTACGGGAGCTCCTACAATGAGCAGTTCTTC
TRBV7-2	.	TRBJ1-6	TRBD1	CASSFGQGNSPLHF	TGTGCCAGCAGCTTTGGACAGGGTAATTCACCCCTCCACTTT
TRBV9	.	TRBJ1-1	.	CASSGTVEIAHTEAFF	TGTGCCAGCAGCGGGACAGTCGAGATTGCCCACACTGAAGCTTTCTTT
TRBV28	once	TRBJ1-1	.	CASSLVVGGAFF	TGTGCCAGCAGTTTGGTCGTCGGCGGAGCTTTCTTT
TRBV14	.	TRBJ2-3	.	CASSHLQGRSDTQYF	TGTGCCAGCAGCCACCTACAGGGAAGGTCAGATACGCAGTATTTT
TRBV5-4	.	TRBJ1-4	TRBD1	CASSGWTGGSEKLFF	TGTGCCAGCAGCGGCTGGACAGGGGGCAGTGAAAAACTGTTTTTT
TRBV28	.	TRBJ1-2	.	CASSWYRTNYGYTF	TGTGCCAGCAGTTGGTACAGGACTAACTATGGCTACACCTTC
TRBV19	.	TRBJ2-3	.	CASSVWGSTDTQYF	TGTGCCAGTAGTGTCTGGGGCAGCACAGATACGCAGTATTTT
TRBV6-5	.	TRBJ2-3	.	CASSYGGSSTDTQYF	TGTGCCAGCAGTTACGGTGGCTCAAGCACAGATACGCAGTATTTT
TRBV5-5	once	TRBJ2-3	TRBD2	CASSLGLAGEDTQYF	TGTGCCAGCAGCTTGGGACTAGCGGGAGAGGATACGCAGTATTTT
TRBV28	.	TRBJ2-7	TRBD2	CASSPQREGRSYEQYF	TGTGCCAGCAGTCCCCAGCGGGAGGGCCGATCCTACGAGCAGTACTTC
TRBV21-1	.	TRBJ2-1	.	CASSKGGGTRMYNEQFF	TGTGCCAGCAGCAAAGGAGGCGGGACTCGGATGTACAATGAGCAGTTCTTC
TRBV27	.	TRBJ2-1	TRBD2	CASSFGRENNEQFF	TGTGCCAGCAGTTTTGGGCGGGAGAACAATGAGCAGTTCTTC
TRBV3-1/TRBV3-2	.	TRBJ2-3	TRBD2	CASSQDKTSGGYTDTQYF	TGTGCCAGCAGCCAAGATAAGACTAGCGGGGGGTACACAGATACGCAGTATTTT
TRBV24-1	.	TRBJ2-2	TRBD2	CATWSGRTGELFF	TGTGCCACCTGGAGCGGGAGGACCGGGGAGCTGTTTTTT
TRBV29-1	.	TRBJ2-5	.	CSAETGTRETQYF	TGCAGCGCTGAGACGGGAACGAGGGAGACCCAGTACTTC
TRBV28	.	TRBJ1-1	TRBD1	CASSLEGATYTEAFF	TGTGCCAGCAGTTTGGAGGGGGCCACATACACTGAAGCTTTCTTT
TRBV6-6	.	TRBJ2-1	.	CASRTQGYNEQFF	TGTGCCAGCAGGACTCAGGGCTACAATGAGCAGTTCTTC
TRBV9	.	TRBJ2-3	.	CASSPGLSFTDTQYF	TGTGCCAGCAGCCCCGGACTATCCTTTACAGATACGCAGTATTTT
TRBV5-5	.	TRBJ2-2	.	CASSPFSPGELFF	TGTGCCAGCAGCCCATTTTCCCCCGGGGAGCTGTTTTTT
TRBV6-2/TRBV6-3	.	TRBJ2-4	TRBD2	CASSLSLLTSSRAKNIQYF	TGTGCCAGCAGCCTCTCGCTCCTGACTAGCTCAAGGGCCAAAAACATTCAGTACTTC
TRBV28	.	TRBJ1-5	.	CASSFRGGNQPQHF	TGTGCCAGCAGTTTCCGGGGGGGCAATCAGCCCCAGCATTTT
TRBV29-1	few	TRBJ2-7	.	CSVEAIGLSSYEQYF	TGCAGCGTTGAAGCGATTGGTCTTAGCTCCTACGAGCAGTACTTC
TRBV19	.	TRBJ1-2	TRBD1	CASSIVGQGLWHGYTF	TGTGCCAGTAGTATAGTAGGACAGGGCCTCTGGCATGGCTACACCTTC
TRBV5-4	.	TRBJ2-7	.	CASSLSPGTREQYF	TGTGCCAGCAGCTTGAGCCCCGGGACACGCGAGCAGTACTTC
TRBV5-6	.	TRBJ2-7	TRBD2	CASSLGEGFYEQYF	TGTGCCAGCAGCTTGGGGGAGGGATTTTACGAGCAGTACTTC
TRBV10-3	.	TRBJ2-3	TRBD2	CASRPQLAGERDTQYF	TGTGCCTCCCGCCCCCAACTAGCGGGAGAAAGGGATACGCAGTATTTT
TRBV11-3	.	TRBJ2-3	.	CASKSLWGPDTQYF	TGTGCCAGCAAAAGCCTTTGGGGCCCAGATACGCAGTATTTT
TRBV11-3	.	TRBJ2-1	TRBD2	CASSLMSGRAYNEQFF	TGTGCCAGCAGCTTAATGAGCGGGAGGGCCTACAATGAGCAGTTCTTC
TRBV12-3/TRBV12-4	.	TRBJ1-2	.	CASSQVGIYGYTF	TGTGCCAGCAGCCAGGTCGGAATCTATGGCTACACCTTC